One sample yielded the 11 T cell receptor beta chains listed below, sequenced in a study of T-cell memory formation after mild COVID-19. TCRdb analysed the 5' RACE reads with MiXCR anew, one entry per CDR3 protein. In the table there are a few hundred thousand distinct CDR3 sequences, around a fifth of which are singletons. Sample: PBMCs or a T cell subset sorted from them (not recorded which). The receptors were sampled from an adult woman who had mild COVID-19 (a few samples of this study predate the infection). Cell type and time point are not known.

This clonotype turned up a few times. The chain links TRBV29-1 to TRBJ2-3, with D perhaps TRBD1 (5 bases). Germline CDR1 reads SQVTM; CDR2 reads ANQGSEA. The CDR3 runs 14 residues. The V and J ends lost 5 bases and 0 bases respectively, with 12 bases between them. CDR3 sequence (DNA): TGCAGCGTTCAGGGAACACCTAGCACAGATACGCAGTATTTT. It codes for CSVQGTPSTDTQYF.

The chain links TRBV20-1 to TRBJ1-4, with a tentative D call TRBD1 (5 bases). Germline lookup yields CDR1 DFQATT and CDR2 SNEGSKA (reference sequence). The CDR3 runs to 14 residues. Deletions cut 2 bases from V and 7 bases from J, with 14 bases between. CDR3 bases: TGCAGTGCTAGACTTGGGACCGGGGGTGAAAAACTGTTTTTT. This gives the protein CSARLGTGGEKLFF.

The sample holds a few counts of this clonotype. The chain combines TRBV5-1 with TRBJ2-3; the D is unclear. The germline CDR1 and CDR2 sequences are SGHRS and YFSETQ. V gave up 2 bases and J gave up 4 bases, with 5 bases separating them. This CDR3 is built from 12 residues. The CDR3 bases are TGCGCCAGCAGCTTTGATCCAGATACGCAGTATTTT. This sequence encodes CASSFDPDTQYF.

This clonotype was detected a few times. V is TRBV6-2 or TRBV6-3 and J is TRBJ2-7, with D perhaps matching TRBD1 (6 bases). The germline V gene encodes CDR1 MNHEY and CDR2 SVGEGT. The V and J ends lost 8 bases and 2 bases respectively, with 22 bases between them. CDR3 length: 16 residues. The DNA of the CDR3 is TGTGCCAGCCAGTGGGAAAAGGACAGCCCAACCTACGAGCAGTACTTC. Translated, it gives CASQWEKDSPTYEQYF.

This clonotype was seen a handful of times. The chain carries TRBV7-6 and TRBJ1-4; D remains unclear. This CDR3 region has 14 residues. CDR1 is SGHVS and CDR2 is FNYEAQ in the germline V gene. V was trimmed by 3 bases and J by 8 bases, leaving 13 bases between them. CDR3 in DNA: TGTGCCAGCAGCTTGGACCTACGAAGGGAAAAACTGTTTTTT. Translated: CASSLDLRREKLFF.

The rearrangement joins TRBV12-3 or TRBV12-4 to TRBJ2-3; TRBD2 matches at 7 bases. J was trimmed by 0 bases and V by 7 bases; bases with no gene match: 7. The CDR3 loop spans 15 amino acids. CDR3 DNA: TGTGCCAGCACAAAGGGAGGGGTTAGCACAGATACGCAGTATTTT. It yields the protein CASTKGGVSTDTQYF.

This clonotype was seen more than once but under ten times. The V and J genes are TRBV19 and TRBJ2-1, with 7 bases aligning to TRBD2. V was pared by 3 bases and J by 4 bases, with 0 bases of the junction left unmatched. Germline CDR1 LNHDA, CDR2 SQIVND (reference sequence). The CDR3 is 13 residues long. DNA for the CDR3: TGTGCCAGTAGTATGGGGGGGTACAATGAGCAGTTCTTC. Translating gives CASSMGGYNEQFF.

The chain joins TRBV6-2 or TRBV6-3 to TRBJ2-7; TRBD2 agrees at 9 bases. Losses at the gene ends were 7 bases for V and 2 bases for J; bases not matched to a gene: 12. Per the germline V gene, CDR1 is MNHEY and CDR2 is SVGEGT. The CDR3 consists of 16 residues. The CDR3 region has the DNA TGTGCCAGCAAGGATAGCGGGAGTCTAACTCCCTACGAGCAGTACTTC. Translation: CASKDSGSLTPYEQYF.

This chain links TRBV7-2 with TRBJ2-7; TRBD1 might be the D (7 bases). The CDR3 runs 14 residues. V was pared by 2 bases and J by 5 bases, with 13 bases between. From germline, CDR1 is SGHTA and CDR2 FQGNSA. CDR3 sequence (DNA): TGTGCCAGCAGCTTATCCCAGGGGGGAAACGAGCAGTACTTC. Its protein product is CASSLSQGGNEQYF.

The chain has TRBV5-1 and TRBJ2-1, with 9 bases matching TRBD2. J gave up 8 bases and V 4 bases, and 7 bases lay outside the gene matches. Germline V CDR1 and CDR2: SGHRS, YFSETQ. CDR3 size: 14 residues. DNA of the CDR3: TGCGCCAGCAGCCCCTGGCGGGAGGGCTATGAGCAGTTCTTC. Amino acids: CASSPWREGYEQFF.

A few counts support this clonotype. The gene calls are TRBV20-1 and TRBJ2-7, with 8 bases that match TRBD2. The V and J ends lost 5 bases and 0 bases, in that order; junction bases with no gene match: 6. Germline CDR1 is DFQATT and CDR2 is SNEGSKA (reference sequence). The CDR3 is made up of 14 amino acids. CDR3 nucleotides: TGCAGTGCTGGGATAGCGGGGAGCTCCTACGAGCAGTACTTC. It specifies CSAGIAGSSYEQYF.